Sequencing of this T cell receptor (beta chain) was carried out in a study of T cell responses to AZD1222 COVID-19 vaccine. Whole-study context: Second-dose timings of about 4 or about 12 weeks were pooled.

Method: immunoSEQ multiplex PCR; TCRdb's copy keeps in-frame clones and lacks some. The table records tens of thousands of clones, 86% of them present only once. Unmatched junction bases numbered 7, after V lost 3 bases and J lost 5 bases. The CDR3 consists of 15 residues. CDR1 and CDR2 (germline): WNHNN, SYGVQD (reference sequence). The chain couples TRBV10-1 to TRBJ2-7, with 10 positions matching TRBD2. Sequences were derived from peripheral blood, sampled on day 0 of AZD1222 vaccination. This sequence originates from an adult in good health. CDR3 protein: CASSDGTSGTHEQYF. DNA for the CDR3: TGCGCCAGCAGTGATGGTACTAGCGGGACCCACGAGCAGTACTTC.